This T cell receptor (beta chain) was identified during a study of blood T cell repertoires in COVID-19. Turning to the study itself: COVID-19 samples collected from the United States, Italy and Spain covered acute and convalescent phases. T cells, B-cell-depleted T cells, or PBMCs supplied cDNA or gDNA.

Authors' analysis steps: Reference gene primers were amplified, and this amplification served to estimate nucleated cell counts. Repertoires were generated with immunoSEQ multiplex PCR, while TCRdb's copy carries only in-frame clones and drops some. V and J calls and clone size are copied from that table; D and trimming were computed from the DNA. Among under 250,000 clones listed, around 81% were seen once. V lost 3 bases and J lost 1; bases outside the gene matches: 6. The germline CDR1 and CDR2 sequences are SGDLS and YYNGEE. The CDR3 runs to 15 residues. What was sequenced was peripheral blood. The chain joins TRBV9 to TRBJ1-1; 7 nucleotides line up with TRBD1. The receptor's source is a man aged 45-65 years with active or convalescent COVID-19. The CDR3 region is CASSALDRANTEAFF. DNA of the CDR3: TGTGCCAGCAGCGCCCTAGACAGGGCGAACACTGAAGCTTTCTTT.